Presented here are 2 T cell receptor beta chains from one specimen sequenced in a study of PD-L1 blockade in urothelial cancer. Regarding time point: pretreatment peripheral blood. The repertoire was sequenced with immunoSEQ multiplex PCR; TCRdb's copy has only in-frame clones and lacks some. The table shows roughly 87,000 clones, with around 89% occurring only once. The source was PBMCs, collected around atezolizumab (anti-PD-L1) treatment. These receptors were collected from a woman older than 75 with urothelial cancer.

The rearrangement uses TRBV5-1 and TRBJ2-5; perhaps TRBD1 as D (6 bases). The germline CDR1 and CDR2 sequences are SGHRS and YFSETQ. V was trimmed by 4 bases and J by 0 bases, leaving 7 bases between them. The CDR3 contains 13 residues. Here the CDR3 DNA reads TGCGCCAGCAGCACAGGGTACCAAGAGACCCAGTACTTC. Protein sequence: CASSTGYQETQYF.

The chain couples TRBV27 to TRBJ2-1; tentatively, D is TRBD2 (5 bases). The CDR3 is 15 residues long. Deletions cut 5 bases from V and 5 bases from J, with 16 bases between. Germline lookup yields CDR1 MNHEY and CDR2 SMNVEV (reference sequence). CDR3 residues: CASSPLMTTHNEQFF. The CDR3 nucleotides are TGTGCCAGCAGTCCCCTAATGACTACCCACAATGAGCAGTTCTTC.